The T cell receptor beta chain under discussion was sequenced for a study of T cell repertoires in ileal Crohn's disease. The overall study: About half received postoperative treatment, roughly ten with thiopurines and approximately 19 anti-TNF.

Libraries were prepared by immunoSEQ multiplex PCR; TCRdb keeps only in-frame clonotypes and omits some of them. The sample holds more than 150 clones, 90% to 97% seen once. Study-level findings and limits: Sorted CD8 T cells held more high-frequency clones than CD4.

V dropped 5 bases and J dropped 2 bases, with 12 bases sitting between them. Germline CDR1 is LNHDA and CDR2 is SQIVND (reference sequence). The CDR3 runs 15 residues. Concerning this clone itself: What it recognizes is unknown.

Time point noted: proximal margin of the surgical specimen (macroscopically non-inflamed). The chain employs TRBV19 and TRBJ1-4, with D perhaps matching TRBD1 (5 bases). Material for sequencing was ileal tissue. The TCR sequence derives from an adult with Crohn's disease. The CDR3 protein is CASSSPTGTNEKLFF. In DNA, the CDR3 is TGTGCCAGTAGTTCACCCACAGGCACTAATGAAAAACTGTTTTTT.